Listed here are 14 T cell receptor beta chains from one sample, sequenced in a study of blood T cells in healthy people across ages. A second PCR of about 7 to 11 cycles used a sample-barcoded 5' primer and a J-beta primer mix. TCRdb independently ran MiXCR on the 5' RACE reads; one entry per CDR3 protein. This sample has approximately 820,000 distinct CDR3 sequences, with more than 40% found just once. Input material: blood. These receptors were collected from a man aged 55 to 70 in good health.

This clonotype appeared a few times. The V and J genes are TRBV30 and TRBJ2-3, with a weak D call TRBD2 (5 bases). Germline V lookup: CDR1 GTSNPN, CDR2 SVGIG (reference sequence). The V end lost 2 bases, the J end lost 2 bases, and 11 bases lay between the germline ends. The CDR3 extends over 14 amino acids. CDR3: CAWSIPGSTDTQYF. In DNA, the CDR3 is TGTGCCTGGAGTATTCCGGGATCCACAGATACGCAGTATTTT.

This clonotype was seen only a few times. This chain connects TRBV5-1 to TRBJ1-6; a weak D match, TRBD1 (5 bases). Germline V gives CDR1 SGHRS, CDR2 YFSETQ. The CDR3 is made up of 16 amino acids. Trimming stripped 0 bases from V and 7 bases from J, with 14 bases between. In DNA, the CDR3 is TGCGCCAGCAGCTTGGCAGCAGGGCTAGAGAATTCACCCCTCCACTTT. Translating it yields CASSLAAGLENSPLHF.

Only a few counts were recorded for this clonotype. The rearrangement joins TRBV7-2 to TRBJ2-3, with D tentatively TRBD1 or TRBD2 (6 bases each). This CDR3 spans 16 amino acids. Germline CDR1 SGHTA, CDR2 FQGNSA. Trimming cost V 2 bases and J 6 bases, with 18 bases left between them. The DNA for the CDR3 is TGTGCCAGCAGCTTATCCGGGGGCGCAACGCCGGATACGCAGTATTTT. Its translation: CASSLSGGATPDTQYF.

The chain uses TRBV6-5 and TRBJ2-1, with TRBD2 identical over 12 bases. After removal of 6 bases from V and 0 bases from J, the junction contained 3 bases not matched to a gene. This CDR3 is built from 16 residues. Germline V gene data show CDR1 as MNHEY and CDR2 as SVGAGI. For the CDR3, the DNA is TGTGCCAGCAGGAGGACTAGCGGGGACTCCTACAATGAGCAGTTCTTC. Its protein product is CASRRTSGDSYNEQFF.

The gene calls are TRBV7-2 and TRBJ2-5, with 15 bases fitting TRBD2. The CDR3 is 18 amino acids. Germline assignment: CDR1 SGHTA and CDR2 FQGNSA. V lost 0 bases, J lost 2 bases, and 4 bases stayed unmatched. For the CDR3, the DNA is TGTGCCAGCAGCTTAGCTGGACTAGCGGGGGGGGGACAAGAGACCCAGTACTTC. This encodes CASSLAGLAGGGQETQYF.

The chain recombines TRBV19 with TRBJ1-2; D is unresolved. This CDR3 has 13 residues. Germline V gives CDR1 LNHDA, CDR2 SQIVND (reference sequence). Trimming pared 3 bases from V and 5 bases from J, leaving 10 bases between. The CDR3 reads CASSIGWGYGYTF. The CDR3 DNA is TGTGCCAGTAGTATCGGTTGGGGTTATGGCTACACCTTC.

This clonotype appeared a few times. The J gene is TRBJ1-2, the V gene TRBV4-3; D is possibly TRBD1 (5 bases). The length of the CDR3 is 13 residues. V gave up 2 bases and J gave up 8 bases, with 12 bases separating them. Looked up from germline, CDR1 is LGHNA and CDR2 is YSLEER. The CDR3 bases are TGCGCCAGCAGCCAAAATGAAGGGGAGGGCTACACCTTC. This translates into CASSQNEGEGYTF.

With regard to this clonotype: The junction and the germline gene differ at one end; a read error may be behind it. V and J are TRBV11-3 and TRBJ2-6; D may match TRBD1 or TRBD2 (6 bases each). In germline, CDR1 is SGHNT, CDR2 YENEEA. There are 15 residues in the CDR3. CDR3: CASSPGGSGANILTF. The CDR3 DNA reads TGTGCCAGCAGCCCCGGGGGCTCTGGGGCCAACATCCTGACTTTC.

J is TRBJ2-1 and V is TRBV13; D ambiguous. The CDR3 length is 11 residues. Per the germline V gene, CDR1 is PRHDT and CDR2 is FYEKMQ (reference sequence). The V end lost 1 base, the J end lost 12 bases, and 7 bases lay between the germline ends. CDR3 nucleotide sequence: TGTGCCAGCAGCTTAGCCCGTATGCAGTTCTTC. Translating it yields CASSLARMQFF.

There are a few counts of this clonotype. V usage is TRBV5-1 and J usage is TRBJ1-1, with TRBD1 identical over 7 bases. This CDR3 contains 14 residues. Losses at the gene ends were 4 bases for V and 7 bases for J; bases not matched to a gene: 10. Germline-derived CDR1 and CDR2 are SGHRS and YFSETQ. In nucleotides, the CDR3 is TGCGCCAGCAGCGAACGGAGGGGACAGAGTGAAGCTTTCTTT. Its translation is CASSERRGQSEAFF. The complete variable domain, with remaining parts taken from reference TRBV5-1 and TRBJ1-1, reads KAGVTQTPRYLIKTRGQQVTLSCSPISGHRSVSWYQQTPGQGLQFLFEYFSETQRNKGNFPGRFSGRQFSNSRSEMNVSTLELGDSALYLCASSERRGQSEAFFGQGTRLTVV.

This rearrangement joins TRBV7-9 to TRBJ1-4; TRBD1 agrees at 10 bases. The CDR3 has 15 residues. The junction had 7 bases not matched to a gene; V was cut back by 5 bases and J by 7 bases. CDR1 and CDR2 (germline): SEHNR, FQNEAQ (reference sequence). CDR3 sequence reads: CASSADRGRGEKLFF. CDR3 DNA: TGTGCCAGCAGCGCCGACAGGGGGCGCGGTGAAAAACTGTTTTTT.

The rearrangement uses TRBV2 and TRBJ2-7, with D perhaps TRBD1 or TRBD2 (5 bases each). CDR1 and CDR2 from the germline V gene are SNHLY and FYNNEI. The CDR3 runs 14 residues. V lost 3 bases and J lost 5, with 14 bases in between. The CDR3 reads CASSEGVGTDEQYF. In DNA, the CDR3 is TGTGCCAGCAGTGAGGGAGTCGGGACGGACGAGCAGTACTTC. Together with reference TRBV2 and TRBJ2-7, the CDR3 gives the full variable domain: EPEVTQTPSHQVTQMGQEVILRCVPISNHLYFYWYRQILGQKVEFLVSFYNNEISEKSEIFDDQFSVERPDGSNFTLKIRSTKLEDSAMYFCASSEGVGTDEQYFGPGTRLTVT.

V is TRBV6-2 or TRBV6-3 and J is TRBJ2-4; 9 positions match TRBD1. The germline gives CDR1 MNHEY, CDR2 SVGEGT. V was pared by 2 bases and J by 0 bases, with 8 bases of the junction left unmatched. CDR3 length equals 18 residues. The CDR3 loop reads CASSYGTGFPIAKNIQYF. The CDR3 bases are TGTGCCAGCAGTTACGGGACAGGGTTCCCTATAGCCAAAAACATTCAGTACTTC.

The rearrangement joins TRBV7-9 to TRBJ1-1, with no clear D. V lost 8 bases and J 6 bases, leaving 19 bases between the germline ends. The CDR3 runs to 14 residues. Germline V gene sequence: CDR1 SEHNR, CDR2 FQNEAQ (reference sequence). As DNA, the CDR3 is TGTGCCAGCGCTAACCCCGGGCCAGAGTCTGAAGCTTTCTTT. Encoded protein: CASANPGPESEAFF.